This T cell receptor (beta chain) derives from a study of OX40 agonist ivuxolimab in advanced cancers. The overall study: At 0.01 to 10 mg/kg, ivuxolimab was administered intravenously to patients every 2 weeks. There were three patients with partial responses, one having hepatocellular carcinoma and two cutaneous melanoma. Study-level findings and limits: Researchers did not determine the expanded peripheral T cells' antigen specificity. Low normalized T-cell clonal expansion was additionally recorded for some nonresponders.

Profiling relied on immunoSEQ multiplex PCR, and the TCRdb table lists in-frame clones only, not all of them. In the table there are approximately 70,000 clones, just over 85% of which are singletons. On this clone itself: Its antigen is as yet unknown.

This CDR3 has 14 amino acids. Germline V gene data show CDR1 as SGDLS and CDR2 as YYNGEE. The germline V and J ends were trimmed by 0 bases and 1 base, with 7 bases remaining between them. The specimen was CD4+ or CD8+ T cells sorted from blood, collected in a trial of the OX40 agonist ivuxolimab. The chain couples TRBV9 to TRBJ2-5, with no clear D. This receptor was taken from an adult with an advanced solid tumor such as melanoma, head and neck, liver or kidney cancer. The CDR3 here is CASSVGHSQETQYF. Here the CDR3 DNA reads TGTGCCAGCAGCGTAGGTCACTCCCAAGAGACCCAGTACTTC. Full variable domain (outside the CDR3, taken from reference TRBV9 and TRBJ2-5): DSGVTQTPKHLITATGQRVTLRCSPRSGDLSVYWYQQSLDQGLQFLIQYYNGEERAKGNILERFSAQQFPDLHSELNLSSLELGDSALYFCASSVGHSQETQYFGPGTRLLVL.